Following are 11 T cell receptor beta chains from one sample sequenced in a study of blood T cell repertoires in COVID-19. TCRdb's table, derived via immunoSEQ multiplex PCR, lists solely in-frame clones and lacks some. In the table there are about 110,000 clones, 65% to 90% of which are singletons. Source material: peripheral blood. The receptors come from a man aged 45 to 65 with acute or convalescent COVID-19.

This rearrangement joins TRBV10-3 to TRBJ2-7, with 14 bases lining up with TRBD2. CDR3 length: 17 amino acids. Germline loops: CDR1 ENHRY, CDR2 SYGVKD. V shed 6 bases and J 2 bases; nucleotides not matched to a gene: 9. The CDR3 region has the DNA TGTGCCATCAGCGCCGGGACTAGCGGGAGCGAAACCTACGAGCAGTACTTC. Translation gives CAISAGTSGSETYEQYF.

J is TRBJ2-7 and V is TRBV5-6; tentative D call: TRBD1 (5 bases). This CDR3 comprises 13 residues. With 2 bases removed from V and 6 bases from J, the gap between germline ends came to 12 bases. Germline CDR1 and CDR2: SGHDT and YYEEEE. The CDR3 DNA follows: TGTGCCAGCAGCTTTCGTGTGGGGCTCGAGCAGTACTTC. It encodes CASSFRVGLEQYF.

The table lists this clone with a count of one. CDR3 DNA: TGTGCCAGCAGTTACTCGAACGGGGTCTCTGGCTACACCTTC. Its translation: CASSYSNGVSGYTF. V gene TRBV6-5 combines with J gene TRBJ1-2, with D uncertain. Germline CDR1 MNHEY, CDR2 SVGAGI. The CDR3 contains 14 residues. V shed 0 bases and J shed 7 bases, with 12 bases lying between them.

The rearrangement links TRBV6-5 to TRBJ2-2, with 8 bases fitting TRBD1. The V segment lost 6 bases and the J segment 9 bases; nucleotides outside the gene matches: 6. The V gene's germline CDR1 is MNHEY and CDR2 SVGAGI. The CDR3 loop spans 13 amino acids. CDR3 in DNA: TGTGCCAGCAGCGTGACAGGGGTTCGGGAGCTGTTTTTT. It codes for CASSVTGVRELFF.

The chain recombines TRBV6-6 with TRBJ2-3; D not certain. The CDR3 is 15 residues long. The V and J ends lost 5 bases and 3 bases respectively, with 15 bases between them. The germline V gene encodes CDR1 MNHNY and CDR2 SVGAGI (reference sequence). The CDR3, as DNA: TGTGCCAGCAGTAACGGCCTCCTAGATACAGATACGCAGTATTTT. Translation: CASSNGLLDTDTQYF.

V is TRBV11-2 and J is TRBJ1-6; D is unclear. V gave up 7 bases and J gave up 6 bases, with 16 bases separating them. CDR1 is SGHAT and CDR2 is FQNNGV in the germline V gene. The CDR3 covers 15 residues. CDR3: CASTLSGPSNSPLHF. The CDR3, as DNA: TGTGCCAGCACCCTGAGCGGGCCCTCTAATTCACCCCTCCACTTT. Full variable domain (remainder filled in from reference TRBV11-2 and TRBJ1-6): EAGVAQSPRYKIIEKRQSVAFWCNPISGHATLYWYQQILGQGPKLLIQFQNNGVVDDSQLPKDRFSAERLKGVDSTLKIQPAKLEDSAVYLCASTLSGPSNSPLHFGNGTRLTVT.

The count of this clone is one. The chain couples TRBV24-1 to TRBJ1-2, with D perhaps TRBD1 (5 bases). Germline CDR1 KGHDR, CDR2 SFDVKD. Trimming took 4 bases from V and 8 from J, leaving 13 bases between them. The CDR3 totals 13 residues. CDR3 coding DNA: TGTGCCACCAGTGAACAGGCTTACAGGGGCTACACCTTC. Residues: CATSEQAYRGYTF.

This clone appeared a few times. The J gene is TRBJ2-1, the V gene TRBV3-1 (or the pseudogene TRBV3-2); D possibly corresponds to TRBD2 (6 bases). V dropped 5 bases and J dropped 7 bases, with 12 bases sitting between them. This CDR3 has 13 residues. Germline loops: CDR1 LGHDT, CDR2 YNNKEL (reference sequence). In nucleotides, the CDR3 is TGTGCCAGCAGCTCGGGACTGCCTAATGAGCAGTTCTTC. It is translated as CASSSGLPNEQFF.

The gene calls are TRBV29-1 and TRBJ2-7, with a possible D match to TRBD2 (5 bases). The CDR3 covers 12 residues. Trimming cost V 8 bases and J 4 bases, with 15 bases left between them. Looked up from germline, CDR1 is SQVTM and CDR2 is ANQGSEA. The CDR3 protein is CSINRGGYEQYF. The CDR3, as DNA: TGCAGCATTAACCGGGGTGGTTACGAGCAGTACTTC.

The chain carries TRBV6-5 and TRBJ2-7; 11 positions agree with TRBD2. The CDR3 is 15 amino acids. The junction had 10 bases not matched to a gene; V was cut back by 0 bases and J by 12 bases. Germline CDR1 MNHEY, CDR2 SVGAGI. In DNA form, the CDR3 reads TGTGCCAGCAGTTACTCGCGGGGACTAGCGGACGTGCTGTACTTC. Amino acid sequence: CASSYSRGLADVLYF.

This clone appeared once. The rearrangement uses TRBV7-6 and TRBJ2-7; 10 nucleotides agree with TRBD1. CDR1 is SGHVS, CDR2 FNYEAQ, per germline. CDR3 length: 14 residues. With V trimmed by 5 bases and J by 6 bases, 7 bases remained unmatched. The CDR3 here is CASSRGQGLGEQYF. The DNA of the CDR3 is TGTGCCAGCAGCAGGGGACAGGGGCTTGGCGAGCAGTACTTC.